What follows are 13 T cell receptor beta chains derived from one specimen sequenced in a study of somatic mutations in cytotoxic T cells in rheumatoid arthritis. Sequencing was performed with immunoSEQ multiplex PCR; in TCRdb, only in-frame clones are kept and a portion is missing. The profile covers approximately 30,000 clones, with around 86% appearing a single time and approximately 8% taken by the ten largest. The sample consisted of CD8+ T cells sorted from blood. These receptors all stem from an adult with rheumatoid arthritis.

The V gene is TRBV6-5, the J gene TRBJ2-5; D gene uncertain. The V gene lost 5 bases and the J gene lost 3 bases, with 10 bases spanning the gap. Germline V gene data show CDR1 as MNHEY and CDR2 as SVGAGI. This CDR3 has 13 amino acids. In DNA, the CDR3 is TGTGCCAGCAGTACCGGGTTCGAAGAGACCCAGTACTTC. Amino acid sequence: CASSTGFEETQYF.

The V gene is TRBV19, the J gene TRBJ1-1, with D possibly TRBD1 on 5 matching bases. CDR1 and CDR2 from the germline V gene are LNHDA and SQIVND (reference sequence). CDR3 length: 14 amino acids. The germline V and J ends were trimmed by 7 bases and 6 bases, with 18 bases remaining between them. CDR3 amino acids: CASTEEWGLAEAFF. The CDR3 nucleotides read TGTGCCAGTACCGAGGAGTGGGGGTTGGCTGAAGCTTTCTTT.

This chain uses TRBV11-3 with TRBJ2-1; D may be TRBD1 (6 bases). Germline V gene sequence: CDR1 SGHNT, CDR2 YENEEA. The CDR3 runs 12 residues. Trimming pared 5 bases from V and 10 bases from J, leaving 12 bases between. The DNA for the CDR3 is TGTGCCAGCAGCCCCAGGGGAAGGGAGCAGTTCTTC. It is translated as CASSPRGREQFF.

The CDR3 sequence: CASTLQADYGYTF. CDR3 bases: TGTGCCAGCACCCTTCAGGCTGACTATGGCTACACCTTC. This chain links TRBV7-9 with TRBJ1-2, with D hard to call. This CDR3 is 13 amino acids long. V lost 7 bases, J lost 3 bases, and 12 bases lay in between. CDR1 and CDR2 (germline): SEHNR, FQNEAQ (reference sequence). Variable domain in full (rest from reference TRBV7-9 and TRBJ1-2): DTGVSQNPRHKITKRGQNVTFRCDPISEHNRLYWYRQTLGQGPEFLTYFQNEAQLEKSRLLSDRFSAERPKGSFSTLEIQRTEQGDSAMYLCASTLQADYGYTFGSGTRLTVV.

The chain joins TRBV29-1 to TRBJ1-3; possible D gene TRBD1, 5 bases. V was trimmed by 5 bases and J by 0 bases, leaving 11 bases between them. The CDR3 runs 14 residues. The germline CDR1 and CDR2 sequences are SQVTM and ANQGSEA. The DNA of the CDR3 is TGCAGCGTTATCCCAGGGTCCTCTGGAAACACCATATATTTT. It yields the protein CSVIPGSSGNTIYF.

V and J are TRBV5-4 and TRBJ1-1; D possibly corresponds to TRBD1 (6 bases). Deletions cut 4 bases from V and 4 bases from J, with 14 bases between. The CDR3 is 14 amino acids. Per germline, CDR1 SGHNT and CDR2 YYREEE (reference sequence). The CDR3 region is CASSPSPGATEAFF. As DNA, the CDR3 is TGTGCCAGCAGCCCCTCGCCAGGGGCCACTGAAGCTTTCTTT.

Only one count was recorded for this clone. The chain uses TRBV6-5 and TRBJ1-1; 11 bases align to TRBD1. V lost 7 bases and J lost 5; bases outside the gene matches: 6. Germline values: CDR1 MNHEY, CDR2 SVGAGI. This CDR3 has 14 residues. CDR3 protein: CASKKGQGATEAFF. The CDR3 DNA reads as TGTGCCAGCAAGAAAGGACAGGGGGCAACTGAAGCTTTCTTT.

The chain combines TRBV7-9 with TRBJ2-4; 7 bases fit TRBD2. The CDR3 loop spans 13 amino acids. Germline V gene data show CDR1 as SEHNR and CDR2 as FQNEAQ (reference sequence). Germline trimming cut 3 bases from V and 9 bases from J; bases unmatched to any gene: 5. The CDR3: CASSLGGDGIQYF. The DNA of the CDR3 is TGTGCCAGCAGCTTGGGAGGGGACGGCATTCAGTACTTC.

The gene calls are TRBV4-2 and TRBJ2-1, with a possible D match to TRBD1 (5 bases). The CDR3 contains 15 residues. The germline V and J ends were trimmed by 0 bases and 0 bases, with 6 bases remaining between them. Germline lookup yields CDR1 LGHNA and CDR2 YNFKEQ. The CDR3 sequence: CASSQDRGSYNEQFF. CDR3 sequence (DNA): TGTGCCAGCAGCCAAGATAGGGGCTCCTACAATGAGCAGTTCTTC.

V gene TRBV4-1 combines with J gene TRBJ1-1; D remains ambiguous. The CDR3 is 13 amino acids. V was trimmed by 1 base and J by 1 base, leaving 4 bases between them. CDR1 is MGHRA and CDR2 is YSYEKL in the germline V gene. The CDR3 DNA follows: TGCGCCAGCAGCCAAGGGGCGAACACTGAAGCTTTCTTT. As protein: CASSQGANTEAFF.

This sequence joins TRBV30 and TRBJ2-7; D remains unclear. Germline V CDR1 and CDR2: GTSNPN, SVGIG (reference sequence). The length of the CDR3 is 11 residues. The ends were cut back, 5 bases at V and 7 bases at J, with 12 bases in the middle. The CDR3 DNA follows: TGTGCCTGGCGGACCTTAGGGGAGCAGTACTTC. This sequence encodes CAWRTLGEQYF.

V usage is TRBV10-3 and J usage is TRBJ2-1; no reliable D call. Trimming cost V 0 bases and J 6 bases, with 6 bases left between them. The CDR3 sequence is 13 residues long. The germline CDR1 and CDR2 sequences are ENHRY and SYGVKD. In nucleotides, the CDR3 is TGTGCCATCAGTGAGTCTGAAAGCAATGAGCAGTTCTTC. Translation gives CAISESESNEQFF.

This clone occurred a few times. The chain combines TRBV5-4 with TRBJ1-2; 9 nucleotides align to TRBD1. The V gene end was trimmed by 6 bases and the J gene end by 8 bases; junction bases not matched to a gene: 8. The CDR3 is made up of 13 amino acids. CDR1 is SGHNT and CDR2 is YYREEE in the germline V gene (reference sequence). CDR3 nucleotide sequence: TGTGCCAGCAACATCGGGACAGGGAAAGGCTACACCTTC. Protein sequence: CASNIGTGKGYTF. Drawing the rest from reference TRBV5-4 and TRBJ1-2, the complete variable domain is ETGVTQSPTHLIKTRGQQVTLRCSSQSGHNTVSWYQQALGQGPQFIFQYYREEENGRGNFPPRFSGLQFPNYSSELNVNALELDDSALYLCASNIGTGKGYTFGSGTRLTVV.